The present TCR beta chain was sequenced within a study of patients and donors after allogeneic stem cell transplantation. CDR1 is SEHNR, CDR2 FQNEAQ, per germline (reference sequence). The length of the CDR3 is 15 residues. The V gene end was trimmed by 5 bases and the J gene end by 9 bases; junction bases not matched to a gene: 9. Each CDR3 protein gets one entry after TCRdb re-called the RT-PCR reads with MiXCR. The data contain about a million distinct CDR3 sequences, more than 15% of them singletons. This clonotype was picked up a small number of times. Sequenced sample: blood, either unsorted or a sorted T cell fraction (not recorded which). V is TRBV7-9 and J is TRBJ2-1; 11 nucleotides match TRBD2. This clonotype was obtained from a human donor who was either an allogeneic HSCT recipient or a stem cell or donor lymphocyte infusion donor (not recorded which). It is not recorded whose cells these are; they may come from a transplant donor. The CDR3 DNA reads TGTGCCAGCAGCCCTGGACTAGCGGGTTTGGGTGAGCAGTTCTTC. It is translated as CASSPGLAGLGEQFF.